This T cell receptor (beta chain) was profiled in a study of T cells in Graves' hyperthyroidism and ophthalmopathy. Study outcomes and limitations: Stable hyperthyroidism was separated from ophthalmopathy by a model based on 13 V-J features. Ophthalmopathy onset followed model prediction by a median around 6.9 months.

The CDR3 contains 14 residues. The germline V gene has CDR1 SGHRS and CDR2 YFSETQ. V gave up 3 bases and J gave up 0 bases, with 9 bases separating them. Amplified TCR beta CDR3 regions derived from RNA transcripts. The TCR CDR3 first-round RT-PCR relied on the HTBI primer set. One entry per CDR3 protein, called by TCRdb with MiXCR from the multiplex PCR reads. The data show a few hundred thousand distinct CDR3 sequences, about an eighth seen once. On the basis of clinical symptoms, serum thyroxine and TRAb, thyroid ultrasound and orbital computed tomography, diagnoses were made. This clonotype was counted many times. Its antigen is currently unknown.

The rearrangement uses TRBV5-1 and TRBJ1-1; D unclear. The clonotype was recovered from a woman in her late teens or twenties with Graves' hyperthyroidism. The source material was blood. CDR3 DNA sequence: TGCGCCAGCAGCTCGACGGCCCTGAACACTGAAGCTTTCTTT. It specifies CASSSTALNTEAFF.